This T cell receptor (beta chain) was observed in a study of blood T cell repertoires in COVID-19. Whole-study context: COVID-19 samples, acute and convalescent, were from the United States, Italy and Spain.

Clones were sequenced by immunoSEQ multiplex PCR, and TCRdb holds only the in-frame ones, with some missing. The data show about 220,000 clones, with 70% to 85% seen just once and around 3.4% held by the top ten. CDR1 SGHDN and CDR2 FVKESK come from the germline V gene. The CDR3 covers 14 residues. Trimming took 8 bases from V and 5 from J; bases not matched to a gene: 9. Recruits, aged about 18 to 89 years, lived in 24 US areas. Sequencing was performed on PBMCs or T cells enriched from blood (not recorded which). The V gene is TRBV14, the J gene TRBJ2-3, with 8 nucleotides matching TRBD2. The clonotype comes from a woman aged 55-70 years who had recovered from COVID-19. CDR3 residues: CASGPGTSLDTQYF. CDR3 in DNA: TGTGCCAGCGGTCCCGGGACTAGTTTAGATACGCAGTATTTT.